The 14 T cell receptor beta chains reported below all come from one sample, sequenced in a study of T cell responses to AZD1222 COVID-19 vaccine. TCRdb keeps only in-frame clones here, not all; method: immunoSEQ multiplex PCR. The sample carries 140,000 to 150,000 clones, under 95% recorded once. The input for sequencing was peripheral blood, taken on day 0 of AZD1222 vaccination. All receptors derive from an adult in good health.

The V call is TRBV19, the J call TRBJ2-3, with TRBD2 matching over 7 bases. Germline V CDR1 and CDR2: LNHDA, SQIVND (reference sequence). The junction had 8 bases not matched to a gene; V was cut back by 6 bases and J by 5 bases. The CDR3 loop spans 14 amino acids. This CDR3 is CASRLAEKGDTQYF. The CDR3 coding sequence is TGTGCCAGTAGGCTAGCGGAAAAGGGAGATACGCAGTATTTT.

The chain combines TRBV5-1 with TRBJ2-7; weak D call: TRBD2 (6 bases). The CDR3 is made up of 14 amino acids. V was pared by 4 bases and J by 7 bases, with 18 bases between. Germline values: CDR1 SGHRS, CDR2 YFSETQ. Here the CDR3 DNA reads TGCGCCAGCAGCCGACAAGGGGCCCGGGGGGAGCAGTACTTC. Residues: CASSRQGARGEQYF.

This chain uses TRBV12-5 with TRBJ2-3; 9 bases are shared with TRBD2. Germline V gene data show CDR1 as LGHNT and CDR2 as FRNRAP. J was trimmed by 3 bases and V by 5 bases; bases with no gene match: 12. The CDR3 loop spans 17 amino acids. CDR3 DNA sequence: TGTGCTAGTGGTGCCCGAGGGACTAGCTGGATTACAGATACGCAGTATTTT. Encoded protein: CASGARGTSWITDTQYF.

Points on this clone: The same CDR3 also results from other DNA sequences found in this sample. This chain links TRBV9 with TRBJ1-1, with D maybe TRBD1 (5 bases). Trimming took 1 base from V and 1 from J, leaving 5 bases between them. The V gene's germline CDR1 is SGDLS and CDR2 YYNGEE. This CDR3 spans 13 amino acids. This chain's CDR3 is CASSVQGNTEAFF. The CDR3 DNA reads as TGTGCCAGCAGCGTACAGGGGAACACTGAAGCTTTCTTT.

CDR3 in amino acids: CASSLQPNTGELFF. The CDR3 coding sequence is TGTGCCAGCAGCTTGCAGCCGAACACCGGGGAGCTGTTTTTT. The rearrangement joins TRBV5-6 to TRBJ2-2, with no clear D. Germline V gene sequence: CDR1 SGHDT, CDR2 YYEEEE. This CDR3 spans 14 amino acids. The V and J ends lost 1 base and 0 bases respectively, with 4 bases between them.

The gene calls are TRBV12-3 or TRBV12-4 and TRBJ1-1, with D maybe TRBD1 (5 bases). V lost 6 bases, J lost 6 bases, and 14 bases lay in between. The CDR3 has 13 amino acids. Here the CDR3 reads CASSPGRGAEAFF. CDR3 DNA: TGTGCCAGCAGCCCTGGACGGGGGGCTGAAGCTTTCTTT.

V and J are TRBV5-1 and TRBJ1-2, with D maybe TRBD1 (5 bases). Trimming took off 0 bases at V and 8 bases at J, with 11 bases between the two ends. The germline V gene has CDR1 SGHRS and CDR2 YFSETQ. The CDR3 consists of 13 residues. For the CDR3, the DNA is TGCGCCAGCAGCTTGGACGGGACCGAGGGCTACACCTTC. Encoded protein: CASSLDGTEGYTF.

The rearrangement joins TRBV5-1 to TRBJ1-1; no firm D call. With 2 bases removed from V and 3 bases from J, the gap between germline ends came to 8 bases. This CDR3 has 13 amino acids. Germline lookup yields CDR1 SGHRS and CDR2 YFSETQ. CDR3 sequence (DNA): TGCGCCAGCAGCTTTTCGTCCGACACTGAAGCTTTCTTT. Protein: CASSFSSDTEAFF.

This CDR3 reads CASIITGVPTDTQYF. The CDR3 coding sequence is TGTGCCAGCATTATTACGGGGGTCCCCACAGATACGCAGTATTTT. The chain is built from TRBV2 and TRBJ2-3; a possible D gene is TRBD2 (6 bases). Germline V gene lookup returns CDR1 SNHLY and CDR2 FYNNEI. The CDR3 loop spans 15 amino acids. Trimming took 7 bases from V and 2 from J, leaving 16 bases between them.

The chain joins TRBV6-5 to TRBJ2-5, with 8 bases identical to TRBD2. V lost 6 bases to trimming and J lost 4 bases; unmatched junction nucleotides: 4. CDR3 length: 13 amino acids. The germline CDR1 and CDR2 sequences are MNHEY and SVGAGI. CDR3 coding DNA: TGTGCCAGCAGAGGGACTAGGGTAGAGACCCAGTACTTC. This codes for CASRGTRVETQYF.

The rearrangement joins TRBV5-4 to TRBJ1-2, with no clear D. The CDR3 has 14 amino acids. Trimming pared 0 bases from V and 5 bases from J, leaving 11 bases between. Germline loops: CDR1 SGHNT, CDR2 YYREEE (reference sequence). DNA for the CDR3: TGTGCCAGCAGCTTGGAACGAATTCGGTATGGCTACACCTTC. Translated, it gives CASSLERIRYGYTF.

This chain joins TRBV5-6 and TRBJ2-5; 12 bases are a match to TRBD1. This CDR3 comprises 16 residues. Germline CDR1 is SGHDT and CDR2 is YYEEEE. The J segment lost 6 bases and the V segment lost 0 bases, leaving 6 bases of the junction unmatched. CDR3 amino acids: CASSLDGTGGMKTQYF. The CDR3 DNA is TGTGCCAGCAGCTTGGATGGGACAGGGGGCATGAAGACCCAGTACTTC. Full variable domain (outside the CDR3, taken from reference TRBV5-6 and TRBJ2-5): DAGVTQSPTHLIKTRGQQVTLRCSPKSGHDTVSWYQQALGQGPQFIFQYYEEEERQRGNFPDRFSGHQFPNYSSELNVNALLLGDSALYLCASSLDGTGGMKTQYFGPGTRLLVL.

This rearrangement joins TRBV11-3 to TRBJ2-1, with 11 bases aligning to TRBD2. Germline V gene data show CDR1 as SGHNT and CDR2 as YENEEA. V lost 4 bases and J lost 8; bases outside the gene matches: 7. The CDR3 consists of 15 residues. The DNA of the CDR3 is TGTGCCAGCAGCTCTGTGACTAGCGGGAACTATGAGCAGTTCTTC. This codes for CASSSVTSGNYEQFF.

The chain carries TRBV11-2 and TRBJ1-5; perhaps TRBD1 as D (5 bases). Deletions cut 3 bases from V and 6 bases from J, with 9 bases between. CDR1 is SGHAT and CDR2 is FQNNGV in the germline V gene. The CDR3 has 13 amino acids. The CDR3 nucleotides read TGTGCCAGCAGCTTCGGGGGAGGTCAGCCCCAGCATTTT. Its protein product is CASSFGGGQPQHF.